Included here is one T cell receptor (beta chain) sequence, with context. No antigen is known for it. A much larger clone differs by one base, so this may be a read error. The sample belongs to a study of T cell repertoires in cytomegalovirus infection. On the study more broadly: Alongside well-studied HLA-B-restricted CMV epitopes, recently identified HLA-C-restricted CMV epitopes were also used. Public TCR beta signature analysis indicated the presence of both CMV infection and matching HLA type. Study-wide findings and caveats: HLA-C-restricted CMV-specific TCR beta clonotypes prevailed in the ex vivo response.

The CDR3 has 15 amino acids. Unmatched junction bases numbered 13, after V lost 10 bases and J lost 4 bases. Germline-derived CDR1 and CDR2 are LGHDT and YNNKEL (reference sequence). TCRdb reprocessed the reads via MiXCR and lists one record per CDR3 protein. The sample includes roughly 990,000 distinct CDR3 sequences, around 32% of them seen just once. The source is a human donor in good health (CMV status not recorded). Some clones in this sample may be carry-over from other donors' samples. This sample comprised cultured CD8+ T cells from PBMCs, obtained from culture after CMV antigen stimulation. The J gene is TRBJ2-7, the V gene TRBV3-1; 10 bases are a match to TRBD1. In DNA, the CDR3 is TGTGCCAACAACCTAGCCGGGACAGGGGAATACGAGCAGTACTTC. It specifies CANNLAGTGEYEQYF.